This entry lists 27 T cell receptor beta chains sequenced from one sample in a study of Ad26.COV2.S vaccination and SARS-CoV-2 variants. Only in-frame clones appear in the TCRdb table, and some are missing; sequencing was by immunoSEQ multiplex PCR. This table has 350,000 to 450,000 clones, around 83% appearing once. Noted treatment: about 20 received Ad26.COV2.S at low or high dose, single or two shots; 5 received placebo; per-sample allocation not given. Sample collection was performed on day 63 after the first vaccine or placebo injection. Specimen: peripheral blood, collected in a trial of Ad26.COV2.S vaccine versus placebo. Receptors were obtained from a person between 18 and 60 years old who received the Ad26.COV2.S COVID-19 vaccine or a placebo.

The rearrangement joins TRBV19 to TRBJ2-5; D remains ambiguous. Germline CDR1 reads LNHDA; CDR2 reads SQIVND (reference sequence). The CDR3 consists of 14 residues. V lost 1 base and J lost 4, with 10 bases in between. CDR3 nucleotide sequence: TGTGCCAGTAGTATAGCTGGGCTCGTAGAGACCCAGTACTTC. Translated, it gives CASSIAGLVETQYF. Combining the CDR3 with reference TRBV19 and TRBJ2-5 gives the whole variable domain DGGITQSPKYLFRKEGQNVTLSCEQNLNHDAMYWYRQDPGQGLRLIYYSQIVNDFQKGDIAEGYSVSREKKESFPLTVTSAQKNPTAFYLCASSIAGLVETQYFGPGTRLLVL.

The chain links TRBV9 to TRBJ1-6; D is uncertain. The germline gives CDR1 SGDLS, CDR2 YYNGEE. V was pared by 3 bases and J by 6 bases, with 10 bases between. The CDR3 extends over 14 amino acids. The CDR3 DNA sequence: TGTGCCAGCAGCGCCAGCCTACCTAATTCACCCCTCCACTTT. Amino acids: CASSASLPNSPLHF.

This clone was picked up a small number of times. The conserved phenylalanine or tryptophan normally closing the CDR3 is absent here, so this likely arose from a read error. The DNA is left out, because the CDR3 cannot be placed on it with certainty; the CDR3 is given as TCRdb lists it. The rearrangement joins TRBV7-9 to TRBJ1-2. Including both end residues, the CDR3 is 13 amino acids long. Germline CDR1 is SEHNR and CDR2 is FQNEAQ (reference sequence). The CDR3 is CASSAQYGTVFCL.

The chain joins TRBV18 to TRBJ2-2; D is possibly TRBD1 (6 bases). CDR1 is KGHSH and CDR2 is LQKENI in the germline V gene. The CDR3 runs 17 residues. The V end was cut by 3 bases, the J end by 5 bases, with 19 bases between. CDR3 region: CASSPPSLQGRTGELFF. As DNA, the CDR3 is TGTGCCAGCTCACCGCCGTCTTTACAGGGAAGAACCGGGGAGCTGTTTTTT.

In DNA, the CDR3 is TGTGCCACCCGATTTAACCCTACTAACTATGGCTACACCTTC. Translation: CATRFNPTNYGYTF. This chain connects TRBV7-2 to TRBJ1-2; no definite D call. This CDR3 has 14 amino acids. Trimming pared 10 bases from V and 0 bases from J, leaving 15 bases between. Looked up from germline, CDR1 is SGHTA and CDR2 is FQGNSA.

The rearrangement links TRBV15 to TRBJ1-4; no clear D gene. V dropped 0 bases and J dropped 8 bases, with 10 bases sitting between them. This CDR3 spans 14 amino acids. Germline-derived CDR1 and CDR2 are LNHNV and YYDKDF (reference sequence). CDR3 in DNA: TGTGCCACCAGCAGAGATTGGGTCTCCGAAAAACTGTTTTTT. Encoded protein: CATSRDWVSEKLFF.

This rearrangement joins TRBV27 to TRBJ1-4; D ambiguous. The CDR3 extends over 13 amino acids. Trimming took off 3 bases at V and 3 bases at J, with 5 bases between the two ends. Per germline, CDR1 MNHEY and CDR2 SMNVEV (reference sequence). The CDR3: CASSFRSNEKLFF. As DNA, the CDR3 is TGTGCCAGCAGTTTTAGGTCTAATGAAAAACTGTTTTTT. Full variable domain (outside the CDR3, taken from reference TRBV27 and TRBJ1-4): EAQVTQNPRYLITVTGKKLTVTCSQNMNHEYMSWYRQDPGLGLRQIYYSMNVEVTDKGDVPEGYKVSRKEKRNFPLILESPSPNQTSLYFCASSFRSNEKLFFGSGTQLSVL.

This chain links TRBV5-1 with TRBJ2-3; the D is unclear. Germline CDR1 is SGHRS and CDR2 is YFSETQ. This CDR3 region has 12 residues. V was cut by 6 bases and J by 3 bases, with 8 bases left in between. The CDR3 is CASTGQTDTQYF. CDR3 nucleotide sequence: TGCGCCAGCACGGGTCAGACAGATACGCAGTATTTT.

J is TRBJ2-7 and V is TRBV28; maybe TRBD1 (5 bases). This CDR3 has 14 amino acids. Germline loops: CDR1 MDHEN, CDR2 SYDVKM. Trimming removed 4 bases at V and 6 bases at J, with 16 bases between. In nucleotides, the CDR3 is TGTGCCAGCAGTTGGCTAGGACAACCGGGCGAGCAGTACTTC. This encodes CASSWLGQPGEQYF.

This chain uses TRBV7-8 with TRBJ2-3, with D perhaps being TRBD1 or TRBD2 (6 bases each). Germline CDR1 reads SGHVS; CDR2 reads FQNEAQ. Trimming left V 5 bases short and J 0 bases short, with 15 bases between. CDR3 length: 16 amino acids. In DNA, the CDR3 is TGTGCCAGCAGCCAACTGAGGGGGGCAAGCACAGATACGCAGTATTTT. Translating gives CASSQLRGASTDTQYF. Combining the CDR3 with reference TRBV7-8 and TRBJ2-3 gives the whole variable domain GAGVSQSPRYKVAKRGQDVALRCDPISGHVSLFWYQQALGQGPEFLTYFQNEAQLDKSGLPSDRFFAERPEGSVSTLKIQRTQQEDSAVYLCASSQLRGASTDTQYFGPGTRLTVL.

The genes are TRBV30 and TRBJ1-3; 9 positions match TRBD1. The ends lost 2 bases at V and 0 bases at J; junction bases unmatched: 8. Germline V lookup: CDR1 GTSNPN, CDR2 SVGIG (reference sequence). CDR3 size: 17 residues. For the CDR3, the DNA is TGTGCCTGGAGTCCCCGGGACAGGGTTCCCTCTGGAAACACCATATATTTT. Translation gives CAWSPRDRVPSGNTIYF.

The CDR3 protein is CASSSRPMGNQPQHF. DNA for the CDR3: TGTGCCAGCAGTTCCCGGCCAATGGGGAATCAGCCCCAGCATTTT. V usage is TRBV27 and J usage is TRBJ1-5, with D unresolved. The V gene lost 4 bases and the J gene lost 4 bases, with 14 bases spanning the gap. The CDR3 is 15 residues long. CDR1 is MNHEY, CDR2 SMNVEV, per germline (reference sequence).

The chain is built from TRBV19 and TRBJ1-4, with TRBD1 identical over 10 bases. The CDR3 is made up of 14 amino acids. CDR1 is LNHDA and CDR2 is SQIVND in the germline V gene (reference sequence). The J segment lost 8 bases and the V segment lost 4 bases, leaving 4 bases of the junction unmatched. In DNA form, the CDR3 reads TGTGCCAGTAGTACCGGGACAGGGGTGGAAAAACTGTTTTTT. It encodes CASSTGTGVEKLFF. Full variable domain (rest looked up from reference TRBV19 and TRBJ1-4): DGGITQSPKYLFRKEGQNVTLSCEQNLNHDAMYWYRQDPGQGLRLIYYSQIVNDFQKGDIAEGYSVSREKKESFPLTVTSAQKNPTAFYLCASSTGTGVEKLFFGSGTQLSVL.

This rearrangement joins TRBV3-1 (or the pseudogene TRBV3-2) to TRBJ2-7; no clear D gene. This CDR3 comprises 13 residues. Germline CDR1 LGHDT, CDR2 YNNKEL (reference sequence). V shed 1 base and J shed 4 bases, with 8 bases lying between them. CDR3 amino acids: CASSQGGNYEQYF. CDR3 sequence (DNA): TGTGCCAGCAGCCAAGGCGGTAATTACGAGCAGTACTTC.

This clone was observed a few times. The CDR3 is CASSTRWGNGGYTF. The DNA of the CDR3 is TGTGCCAGCAGTACAAGATGGGGGAATGGGGGCTACACCTTC. V usage is TRBV7-2 and J usage is TRBJ1-2; D is possibly TRBD1 (5 bases). Trimming pared 6 bases from V and 8 bases from J, leaving 19 bases between. The germline gives CDR1 SGHTA, CDR2 FQGNSA. CDR3 length: 14 amino acids.

V usage is TRBV7-2 and J usage is TRBJ2-7, with 9 bases that match TRBD1. This CDR3 is built from 15 residues. V shed 1 base and J 1 base; nucleotides not matched to a gene: 2. Germline V lookup: CDR1 SGHTA, CDR2 FQGNSA. The CDR3 DNA reads as TGTGCCAGCAGCTTAGATGGGACAGGGTCCTACGAGCAGTACTTC. It specifies CASSLDGTGSYEQYF.

The rearrangement joins TRBV19 to TRBJ1-4; D possibly corresponds to TRBD1 (6 bases). CDR1 and CDR2 (germline): LNHDA, SQIVND (reference sequence). CDR3 size: 15 residues. V was shortened by 4 bases and J by 7 bases, with 16 bases between the two germline ends. The CDR3 DNA follows: TGTGCCAGTAGTAAAACAGGGAACCGAGTTGAAAAACTGTTTTTT. This sequence encodes CASSKTGNRVEKLFF.

The table lists this clone with many counts. The CDR3 DNA sequence: TGTGCCAGCAGCTCCATCCGGGGGACACCCGGGGCCAACGTCCTGACTTTC. This sequence encodes CASSSIRGTPGANVLTF. The chain carries TRBV7-2 and TRBJ2-6; D might be TRBD1 or TRBD2, each matching 6 bases. Trimming removed 4 bases from V and 4 bases from J, with 17 bases in between. The CDR3 consists of 17 residues. CDR1 and CDR2 (germline): SGHTA, FQGNSA.

The chain has TRBV11-2 and TRBJ2-1, with 9 positions matching TRBD2. V was pared by 1 base and J by 15 bases, with 13 bases of the junction left unmatched. CDR1 and CDR2 from the germline V gene are SGHAT and FQNNGV. This CDR3 is built from 15 residues. The CDR3 region is CASSLGLRGGAAGFF. DNA of the CDR3: TGTGCCAGCAGCTTAGGTTTGCGGGGGGGCGCGGCGGGGTTCTTC.

This chain joins TRBV4-1 and TRBJ1-3; no reliable D call. Germline lookup yields CDR1 MGHRA and CDR2 YSYEKL. The CDR3 runs to 17 residues. V was cut by 1 base and J by 3 bases, with 16 bases left in between. This CDR3 is CASSQGQPGGIGNTIYF. The CDR3 DNA reads TGCGCCAGCAGCCAAGGCCAGCCGGGAGGGATTGGAAACACCATATATTTT.

The rearrangement uses TRBV3-1 (or the pseudogene TRBV3-2) and TRBJ1-2, with D uncertain. CDR1 is LGHDT, CDR2 YNNKEL, per germline (reference sequence). The CDR3 sequence is 13 residues long. The germline V and J ends were trimmed by 6 bases and 3 bases, with 11 bases remaining between them. The CDR3 is CASSQTPDYGYTF. For the CDR3, the DNA is TGTGCCAGCAGTCAGACACCGGACTATGGCTACACCTTC.

This chain links TRBV2 with TRBJ2-3; 9 nucleotides agree with TRBD2. CDR1 and CDR2 (germline): SNHLY, FYNNEI. The CDR3 loop spans 15 amino acids. V lost 4 bases and J lost 2; bases outside the gene matches: 4. CDR3 loop: CASSGLAGDTDTQYF. CDR3 in DNA: TGTGCCAGCAGTGGTTTAGCGGGAGACACAGATACGCAGTATTTT.

The chain recombines TRBV6-2 or TRBV6-3 with TRBJ2-6; the D is unclear. This CDR3 has 15 amino acids. V was pared by 5 bases and J by 0 bases, with 8 bases between. The V gene's germline CDR1 is MNHEY and CDR2 SVGEGT. CDR3 loop: CASSQSSSGANVLTF. CDR3 nucleotides: TGTGCCAGCAGTCAGTCAAGCTCTGGGGCCAACGTCCTGACTTTC.

This sequence joins TRBV15 and TRBJ1-3; D possibly corresponds to TRBD1 (5 bases). V was trimmed by 0 bases and J by 2 bases, leaving 8 bases between them. Germline CDR1 LNHNV, CDR2 YYDKDF (reference sequence). The CDR3 has 15 residues. CDR3 DNA: TGTGCCACCAGCAGAGAATCGGGGGCTGGAAACACCATATATTTT. It codes for CATSRESGAGNTIYF.

The chain combines TRBV5-5 with TRBJ1-2; D is perhaps TRBD1 (5 bases). Germline CDR1 and CDR2: SGHKS and YYEKEE (reference sequence). Between the trimmed V and J ends, which lost 4 bases and 2 bases, there was a span of 15 bases. This CDR3 is 15 amino acids long. The CDR3, as DNA: TGTGCCAGCAGCGTGGCCGGGGGACGAAACTATGGCTACACCTTC. It translates to CASSVAGGRNYGYTF. The variable domain in full, completed from reference TRBV5-5 and TRBJ1-2, reads DAGVTQSPTHLIKTRGQQVTLRCSPISGHKSVSWYQQVLGQGPQFIFQYYEKEERGRGNFPDRFSARQFPNYSSELNVNALLLGDSALYLCASSVAGGRNYGYTFGSGTRLTVV.

This chain connects TRBV13 to TRBJ2-1, with 9 bases identical to TRBD1. Germline CDR1 PRHDT, CDR2 FYEKMQ (reference sequence). V lost 5 bases, J lost 3 bases, and 5 bases stayed unmatched. This CDR3 comprises 15 residues. CDR3 bases: TGTGCCAGCAGCAGGGGACAGGGCAACTACAATGAGCAGTTCTTC. Its protein is CASSRGQGNYNEQFF.

The DNA of the CDR3 is TGTGCCAGCAGCTTAGAGGACAGAAACTCCTACGAGCAGTACTTC. This encodes CASSLEDRNSYEQYF. This chain joins TRBV7-6 and TRBJ2-7; D is perhaps TRBD1 (6 bases). The ends were cut back, 1 base at V and 0 bases at J, with 10 bases in the middle. The length of the CDR3 is 15 residues. Germline CDR1 is SGHVS and CDR2 is FNYEAQ.